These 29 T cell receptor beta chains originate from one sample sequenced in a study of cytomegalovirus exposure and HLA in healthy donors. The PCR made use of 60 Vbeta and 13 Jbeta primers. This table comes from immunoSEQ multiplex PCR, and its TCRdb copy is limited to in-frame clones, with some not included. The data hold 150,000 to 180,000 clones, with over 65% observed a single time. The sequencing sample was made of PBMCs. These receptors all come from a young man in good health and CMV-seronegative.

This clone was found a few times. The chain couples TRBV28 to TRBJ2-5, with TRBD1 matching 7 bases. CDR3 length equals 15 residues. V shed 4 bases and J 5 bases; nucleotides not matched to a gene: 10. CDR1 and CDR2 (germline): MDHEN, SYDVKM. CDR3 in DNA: TGTGCCAGCAGTTCTCCTATGACAGGGTGGGAGACCCAGTACTTC. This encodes CASSSPMTGWETQYF.

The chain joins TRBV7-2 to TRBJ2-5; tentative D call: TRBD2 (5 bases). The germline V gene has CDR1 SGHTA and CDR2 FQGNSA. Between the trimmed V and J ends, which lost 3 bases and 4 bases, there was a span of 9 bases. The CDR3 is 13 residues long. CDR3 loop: CASSLVTIETQYF. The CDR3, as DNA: TGTGCCAGCAGCTTGGTGACTATAGAGACCCAGTACTTC.

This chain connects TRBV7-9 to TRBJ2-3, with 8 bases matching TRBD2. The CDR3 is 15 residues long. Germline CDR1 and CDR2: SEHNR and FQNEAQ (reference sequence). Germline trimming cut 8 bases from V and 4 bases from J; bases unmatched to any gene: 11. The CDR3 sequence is CASEDSGGGADTQYF. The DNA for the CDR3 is TGTGCCAGCGAGGACAGCGGGGGAGGGGCAGATACGCAGTATTTT.

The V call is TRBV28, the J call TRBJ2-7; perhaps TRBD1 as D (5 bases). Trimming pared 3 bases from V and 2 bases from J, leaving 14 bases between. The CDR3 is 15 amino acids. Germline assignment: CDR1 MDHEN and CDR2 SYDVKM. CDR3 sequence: CASSLLDTYPYEQYF. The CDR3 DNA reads TGTGCCAGCAGTTTGTTGGACACTTACCCCTACGAGCAGTACTTC.

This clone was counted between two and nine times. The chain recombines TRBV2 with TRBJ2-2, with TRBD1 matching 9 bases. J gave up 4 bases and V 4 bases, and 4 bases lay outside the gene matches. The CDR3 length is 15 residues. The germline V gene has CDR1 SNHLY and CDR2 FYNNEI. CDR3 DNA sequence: TGTGCCAGCAGTGTCGAGACAGGGGGCACCGGGGAGCTGTTTTTT. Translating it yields CASSVETGGTGELFF.

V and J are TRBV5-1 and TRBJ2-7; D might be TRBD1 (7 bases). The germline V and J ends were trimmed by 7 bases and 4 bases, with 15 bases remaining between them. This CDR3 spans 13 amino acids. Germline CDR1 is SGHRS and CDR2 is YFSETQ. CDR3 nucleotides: TGCGCCAGCCGCAAGACAGGGACTTACGAGCAGTACTTC. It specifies CASRKTGTYEQYF.

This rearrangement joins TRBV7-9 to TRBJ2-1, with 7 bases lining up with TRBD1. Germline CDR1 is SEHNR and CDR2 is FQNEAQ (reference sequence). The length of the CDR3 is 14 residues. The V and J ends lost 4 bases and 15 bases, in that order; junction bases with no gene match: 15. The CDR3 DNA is TGTGCCAGCAGCTGGGGGACAGATAGAGACTTTGCGTTCTTC. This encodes CASSWGTDRDFAFF. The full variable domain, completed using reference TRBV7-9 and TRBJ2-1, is DTGVSQNPRHKITKRGQNVTFRCDPISEHNRLYWYRQTLGQGPEFLTYFQNEAQLEKSRLLSDRFSAERPKGSFSTLEIQRTEQGDSAMYLCASSWGTDRDFAFFGPGTRLTVL.

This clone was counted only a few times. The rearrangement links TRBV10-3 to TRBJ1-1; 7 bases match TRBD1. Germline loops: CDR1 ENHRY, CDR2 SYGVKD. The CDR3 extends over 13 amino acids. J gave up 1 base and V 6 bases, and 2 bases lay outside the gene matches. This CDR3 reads CAIRTGPNTEAFF. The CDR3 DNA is TGTGCCATCAGGACAGGGCCGAACACTGAAGCTTTCTTT.

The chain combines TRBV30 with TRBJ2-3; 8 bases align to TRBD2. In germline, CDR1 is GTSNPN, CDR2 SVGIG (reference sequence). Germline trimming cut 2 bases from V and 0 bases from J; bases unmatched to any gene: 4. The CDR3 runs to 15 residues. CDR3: CAWSPAGVSTDTQYF. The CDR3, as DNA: TGTGCCTGGAGTCCAGCGGGGGTTAGCACAGATACGCAGTATTTT.

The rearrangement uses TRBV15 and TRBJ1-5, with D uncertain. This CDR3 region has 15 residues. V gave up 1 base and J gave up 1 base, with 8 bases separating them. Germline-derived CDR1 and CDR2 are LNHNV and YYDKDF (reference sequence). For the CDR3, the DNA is TGTGCCACCAGCAGAGTCCGAGGGAGCAATCAGCCCCAGCATTTT. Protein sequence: CATSRVRGSNQPQHF.

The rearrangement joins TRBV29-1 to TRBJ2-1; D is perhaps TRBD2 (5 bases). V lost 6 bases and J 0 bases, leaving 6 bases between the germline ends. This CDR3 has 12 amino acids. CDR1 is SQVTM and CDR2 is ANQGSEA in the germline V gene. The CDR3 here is CSVADSYNEQFF. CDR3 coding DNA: TGCAGCGTAGCGGACTCCTACAATGAGCAGTTCTTC.

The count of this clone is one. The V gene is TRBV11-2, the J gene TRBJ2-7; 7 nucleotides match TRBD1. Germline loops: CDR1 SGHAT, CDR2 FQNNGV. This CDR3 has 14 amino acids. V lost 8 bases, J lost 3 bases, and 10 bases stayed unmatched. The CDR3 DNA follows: TGTGCCAGCGCCTCAGACCGGGACAGCTACGAGCAGTACTTC. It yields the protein CASASDRDSYEQYF.

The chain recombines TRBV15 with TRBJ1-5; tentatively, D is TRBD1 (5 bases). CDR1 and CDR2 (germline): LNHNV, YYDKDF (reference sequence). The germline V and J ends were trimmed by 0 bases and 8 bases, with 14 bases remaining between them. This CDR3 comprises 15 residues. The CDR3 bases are TGTGCCACCAGCAGAGAATGGGGGGGTAGGGAGCCCCAGCATTTT. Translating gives CATSREWGGREPQHF.

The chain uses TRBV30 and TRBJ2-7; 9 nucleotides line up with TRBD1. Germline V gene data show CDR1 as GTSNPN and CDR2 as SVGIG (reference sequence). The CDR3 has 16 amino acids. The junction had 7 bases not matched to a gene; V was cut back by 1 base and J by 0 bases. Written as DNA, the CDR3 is TGTGCCTGGAGTGCCTCCCCGGGACAGGGCTCCTACGAGCAGTACTTC. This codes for CAWSASPGQGSYEQYF.

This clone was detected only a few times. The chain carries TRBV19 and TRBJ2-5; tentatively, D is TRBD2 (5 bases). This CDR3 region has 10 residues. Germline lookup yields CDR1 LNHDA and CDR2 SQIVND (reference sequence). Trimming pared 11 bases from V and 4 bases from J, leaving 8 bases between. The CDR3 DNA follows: TGTGCCTCCCGGGGAGAGACCCAGTACTTC. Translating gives CASRGETQYF.

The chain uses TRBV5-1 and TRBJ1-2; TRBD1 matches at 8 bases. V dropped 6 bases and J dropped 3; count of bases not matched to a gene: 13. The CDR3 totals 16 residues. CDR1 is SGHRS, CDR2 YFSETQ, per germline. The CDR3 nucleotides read TGCGCCAGCACCTTAGCTCCAGGGGGCGCGGACTATGGCTACACCTTC. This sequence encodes CASTLAPGGADYGYTF.

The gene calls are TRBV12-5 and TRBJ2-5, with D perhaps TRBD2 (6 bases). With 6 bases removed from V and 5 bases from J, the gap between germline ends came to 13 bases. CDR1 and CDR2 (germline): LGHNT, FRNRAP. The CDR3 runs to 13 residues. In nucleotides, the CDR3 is TGTGCTAGTGGGGAAAGCGGGCGGGAGACCCAGTACTTC. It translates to CASGESGRETQYF. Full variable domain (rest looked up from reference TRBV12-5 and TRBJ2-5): DARVTQTPRHKVTEMGQEVTMRCQPILGHNTVFWYRQTMMQGLELLAYFRNRAPLDDSGMPKDRFSAEMPDATLATLKIQPSEPRDSAVYFCASGESGRETQYFGPGTRLLVL.

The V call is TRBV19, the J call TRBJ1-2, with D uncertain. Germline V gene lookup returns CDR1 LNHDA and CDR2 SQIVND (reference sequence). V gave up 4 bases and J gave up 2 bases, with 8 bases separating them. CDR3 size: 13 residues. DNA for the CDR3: TGTGCCAGTAGTAAAGCGGAGAACTATGGCTACACCTTC. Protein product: CASSKAENYGYTF. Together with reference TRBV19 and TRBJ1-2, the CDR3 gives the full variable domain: DGGITQSPKYLFRKEGQNVTLSCEQNLNHDAMYWYRQDPGQGLRLIYYSQIVNDFQKGDIAEGYSVSREKKESFPLTVTSAQKNPTAFYLCASSKAENYGYTFGSGTRLTVV.

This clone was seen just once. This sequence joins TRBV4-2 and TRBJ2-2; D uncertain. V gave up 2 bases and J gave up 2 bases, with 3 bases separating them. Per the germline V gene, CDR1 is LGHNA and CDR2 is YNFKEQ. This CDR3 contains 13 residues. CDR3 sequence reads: CASSQLNTGELFF. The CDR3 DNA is TGTGCCAGCAGCCAATTAAACACCGGGGAGCTGTTTTTT.

Here the CDR3 reads CASSERGDEQYF. The CDR3 region has the DNA TGTGCCAGCAGTGAACGAGGAGACGAGCAGTACTTC. This chain joins TRBV6-1 and TRBJ2-7, with D unresolved. This CDR3 has 12 residues. In germline, CDR1 is MNHNS, CDR2 SASEGT. The V and J ends lost 2 bases and 5 bases respectively, with 7 bases between them.

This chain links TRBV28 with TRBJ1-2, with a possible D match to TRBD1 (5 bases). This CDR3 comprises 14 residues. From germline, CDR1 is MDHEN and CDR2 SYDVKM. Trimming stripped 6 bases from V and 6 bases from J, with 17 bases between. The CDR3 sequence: CASSLGVMGNGYTF. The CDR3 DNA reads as TGTGCCAGCAGCCTAGGGGTTATGGGGAATGGCTACACCTTC.

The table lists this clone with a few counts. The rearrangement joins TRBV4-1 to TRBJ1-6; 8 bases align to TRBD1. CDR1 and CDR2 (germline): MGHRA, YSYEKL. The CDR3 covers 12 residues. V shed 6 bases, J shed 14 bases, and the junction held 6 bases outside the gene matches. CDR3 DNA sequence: TGCGCCAGCAGTCCGGACAGGGAATCCCTCCACTTT. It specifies CASSPDRESLHF.

The CDR3: CASSPPRPGFGYTF. The CDR3 nucleotides are TGTGCCAGCAGCCCACCCCGGCCGGGTTTTGGCTACACCTTC. This chain uses TRBV7-2 with TRBJ1-2; D call uncertain. Germline CDR1 and CDR2: SGHTA and FQGNSA. The CDR3 extends over 14 amino acids. V shed 5 bases and J shed 7 bases, with 17 bases lying between them. Together with reference TRBV7-2 and TRBJ1-2, the CDR3 gives the full variable domain: GAGVSQSPSNKVTEKGKDVELRCDPISGHTALYWYRQSLGQGLEFLIYFQGNSAPDKSGLPSDRFSAERTGGSVSTLTIQRTQQEDSAVYLCASSPPRPGFGYTFGSGTRLTVV.

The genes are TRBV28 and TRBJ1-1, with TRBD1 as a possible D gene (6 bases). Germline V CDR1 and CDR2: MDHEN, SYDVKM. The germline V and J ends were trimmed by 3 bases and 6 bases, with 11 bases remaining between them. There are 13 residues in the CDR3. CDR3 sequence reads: CASSFTGFSEAFF. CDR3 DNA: TGTGCCAGCAGTTTTACAGGGTTCTCTGAAGCTTTCTTT.

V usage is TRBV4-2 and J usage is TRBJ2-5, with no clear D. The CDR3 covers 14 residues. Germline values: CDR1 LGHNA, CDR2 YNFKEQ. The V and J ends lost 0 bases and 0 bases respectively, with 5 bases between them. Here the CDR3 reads CASSQESYQETQYF. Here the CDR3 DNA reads TGTGCCAGCAGCCAAGAATCCTACCAAGAGACCCAGTACTTC.

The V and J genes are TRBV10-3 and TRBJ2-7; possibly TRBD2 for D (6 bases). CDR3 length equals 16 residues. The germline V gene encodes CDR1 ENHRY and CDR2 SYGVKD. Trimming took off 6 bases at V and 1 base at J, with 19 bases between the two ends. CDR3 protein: CAIRRGEGAGSYEQYF. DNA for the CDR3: TGTGCCATCAGGCGGGGCGAGGGCGCGGGGTCCTACGAGCAGTACTTC.

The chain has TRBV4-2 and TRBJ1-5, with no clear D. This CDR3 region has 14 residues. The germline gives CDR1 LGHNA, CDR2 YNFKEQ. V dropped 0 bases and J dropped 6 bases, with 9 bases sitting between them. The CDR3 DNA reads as TGTGCCAGCAGCCAAGAAAGAGGAGCTCAGCCCCAGCATTTT. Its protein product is CASSQERGAQPQHF.

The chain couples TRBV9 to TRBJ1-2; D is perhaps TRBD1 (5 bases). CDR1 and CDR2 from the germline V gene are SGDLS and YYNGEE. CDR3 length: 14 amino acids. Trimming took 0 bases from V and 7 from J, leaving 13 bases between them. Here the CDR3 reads CASSVGDSMGGYTF. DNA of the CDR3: TGTGCCAGCAGCGTAGGAGACAGTATGGGTGGCTACACCTTC.

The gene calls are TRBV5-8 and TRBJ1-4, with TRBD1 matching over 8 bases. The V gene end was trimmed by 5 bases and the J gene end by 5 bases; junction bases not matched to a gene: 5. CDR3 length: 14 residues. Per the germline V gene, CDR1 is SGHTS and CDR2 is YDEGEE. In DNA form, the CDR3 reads TGTGCCAGCAGGCCGGGACAGGTCAATGAAAAACTGTTTTTT. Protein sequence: CASRPGQVNEKLFF.